The rows below give T cell receptor beta chains drawn from one sample of a study of regulatory T cells in long-lasting Graves disease. One entry per CDR3 protein results from TCRdb running MiXCR on the multiplex PCR reads. The table has 350,000 to 400,000 distinct CDR3 sequences, 15% to 20% seen once. The sample was also reused in another study, on T cells in Graves' hyperthyroidism and ophthalmopathy.

The sample consisted of peripheral blood mononuclear cells (PBMCs), taken at new diagnosis, from a patient treated with antithyroid drugs. All receptors come from a young woman with Graves disease. The CDR3 runs from the conserved cysteine through the conserved F or W. Each record gives: clone size, V gene, D gene, J gene, CDR3 DNA, CDR3 protein. A D gene is named only where the DNA matches it firmly. Clone size is not always given. Where it is, it says once, few, many or a class for expanded clones.

>-|TRBV28|TRBD1|TRBJ2-7
TGTGCCAGCCGCGACCCCGGGACAGTGACGTACGAGCAGTACTTC
CASRDPGTVTYEQYF
>many|TRBV12-3/TRBV12-4|-|TRBJ2-3
TGTGCCAGCAGTGTCCTAGATACGCAGTATTTT
CASSVLDTQYF
>-|TRBV29-1|-|TRBJ1-1
TGCAGCGTTGGCCTCATGAACACTGAAGCTTTCTTT
CSVGLMNTEAFF
>few|TRBV30|-|TRBJ2-5
TGTGCCTGGAGAGATACTCGGGACCCAGAGGGTAGGAGGACAGTCGGGGAGACCCAGTACTTC
CAWRDTRDPEGRRTVGETQYF
>-|TRBV2|TRBD1|TRBJ1-2
TGTGCCAGCAGTGAAATTGGGACAGGGGAAAACTATGGCTACACCTTC
CASSEIGTGENYGYTF
>-|TRBV16|-|TRBJ1-3
TGTGCCAGCAGCCAATCCCCGGTGTCTGGAAACACCATATATTTT
CASSQSPVSGNTIYF
>many|TRBV11-2|-|TRBJ2-1
TGTGCCAGCAGCCGATCGGCGGCGAATGAGCAGTTCTTC
CASSRSAANEQFF
>many|TRBV30|TRBD2|TRBJ2-7
TGTGCCGGGTCTAGCGGGAGGGCTAGCGAGCAGTACTTC
CAGSSGRASEQYF
>-|TRBV11-1|-|TRBJ2-7
TGTGCCAGCAGCCGGCAGGGGAACTACGAGCAGTACTTC
CASSRQGNYEQYF
>-|TRBV24-1|-|TRBJ2-3
TGTGCCACCAGTGATTTGCGGGGGAGCACAGATACGCAGTATTTT
CATSDLRGSTDTQYF
>-|TRBV9|-|TRBJ1-2
TGTGCCAGCACATACTATGGCTACACCTTC
CASTYYGYTF
>-|TRBV6-1|TRBD1|TRBJ1-1
TGTGCCAGCAGCGACAGGGGGCAATCTGAAGCTTTCTTT
CASSDRGQSEAFF
>-|TRBV5-1|-|TRBJ1-6
TGCGCCAGCAGCCCGGGGGACGGGGCTTCACCCCTCCACTTT
CASSPGDGASPLHF
>many|TRBV11-2|-|TRBJ2-1
TGTGCCAGCAGCTTCGGTAGCCAGGGGCGTAACAATGAGCAGTTCTTC
CASSFGSQGRNNEQFF
>many|TRBV5-1|-|TRBJ2-2
TGTGCCAGCAGCTTGAGTCCCAACACCGGGGAGCTGTTTTTT
CASSLSPNTGELFF
>many|TRBV28|-|TRBJ2-1
TGTGCCAGCAGTTCCGGACTGCGAAACGTTGGGCCGGAGCAGTTCTTC
CASSSGLRNVGPEQFF
>-|TRBV19|TRBD2|TRBJ2-6
TGTACCAGTAGTATAGCGGGGTTCTCTGGGGCCAACGTCCTGACTTTC
CTSSIAGFSGANVLTF
>-|TRBV24-1|TRBD1|TRBJ2-3
TGTGCCACCAGTGGCTTTAGGGACAGGGGAACAGATACGCAGTATTTT
CATSGFRDRGTDTQYF
>-|TRBV12-3/TRBV12-4|-|TRBJ1-5
TGTGCCAGCAGTTTAGCCTGGGATGTCAATCAGCCCCAGCATTTT
CASSLAWDVNQPQHF
>many|TRBV28|-|TRBJ2-2
TGTGCCAGCAGTTCCCCACCGGGACTTAACACCGGGGAGCTGTTTTTT
CASSSPPGLNTGELFF
>many|TRBV18|TRBD2|TRBJ2-1
TGTGCCAGCTCACCTCTTGGGGGGAGCGGGATAAGAAATGAGCAGTTCTTC
CASSPLGGSGIRNEQFF
>few|TRBV19|-|TRBJ1-5
TGTGCCAGTAGTATAGACAAATATAGCAATCAGCCCCAGCATTTT
CASSIDKYSNQPQHF
>many|TRBV5-1|-|TRBJ2-7
TGCGCCAGCAGCTTGAGGGACGAGCAGTACTTC
CASSLRDEQYF
>many|TRBV28|-|TRBJ2-3
TGTGCCAGCACCAAGGGCTCTGCCGCGGATACGCAGTATTTT
CASTKGSAADTQYF
>many|TRBV7-2|-|TRBJ2-7
TGTGCCAGCAGCTTAGGGACAGTTGCCGAGCAGTACTTC
CASSLGTVAEQYF
>many|TRBV30|-|TRBJ2-3
TGTGCCTGGAGTGCCTTAGGGGCGGTAGATACGCAGTATTTT
CAWSALGAVDTQYF
>many|TRBV20-1|-|TRBJ1-1
TGCAGTGCTCCTTACGACGGGAGGAACACTGAAGCTTTCTTT
CSAPYDGRNTEAFF
>-|TRBV12-3/TRBV12-4|TRBD1|TRBJ1-1
TGTGCCAGCAGCCACAGGACAGGGAACACTGAAGCTTTCTTT
CASSHRTGNTEAFF
>many|TRBV15|TRBD1|TRBJ1-2
TGTGCCACCAGCAGAGATGGAGAGATAGGACAGGAGCAATACTATGGCTACACCTTC
CATSRDGEIGQEQYYGYTF
>-|TRBV10-3|-|TRBJ1-6
TGTGCCATCAGTGGGTTTATAACAACAGGTTCACCCCTCCACTTT
CAISGFITTGSPLHF
>-|TRBV2|-|TRBJ1-5
TGTGCCAGCAGTAAGGACCCGCAGGGGCCAGACCAGCCCCAGCATTTT
CASSKDPQGPDQPQHF
>many|TRBV28|-|TRBJ1-1
TGTGCCAGCAGTCCTACTTACAGGGAACTCGCTGAAGCTTTCTTT
CASSPTYRELAEAFF
>many|TRBV7-8|TRBD1|TRBJ2-2
TGTGCCAGCAGCTTAGCCCGGACAGGGTTGGAACCCACCGGGGAGCTGTTTTTT
CASSLARTGLEPTGELFF
>-|TRBV5-1|-|TRBJ2-3
TGCGCCAGCAGCTGGGTTGGACAGTTTAGCACAGATACGCAGTATTTT
CASSWVGQFSTDTQYF
>-|TRBV2|TRBD1|TRBJ1-5
TGTGCCAGCAGGGACAGGGGGCCAGCTCAGCCCCAGCATTTT
CASRDRGPAQPQHF
>few|TRBV12-3/TRBV12-4|-|TRBJ1-6
TGTGCCAGCAGTTTAGCGGACAGAGGATTGACACCCCTCCACTTT
CASSLADRGLTPLHF
>few|TRBV2|-|TRBJ2-2
TGTGCCAGCAGTGCGGTGACGACCGGGGAGCTGTTTTTT
CASSAVTTGELFF
>many|TRBV30|-|TRBJ2-3
TGTGCCTGGAGCCTGGTCGTGGGGGCAGATACGCAGTATTTT
CAWSLVVGADTQYF
>many|TRBV5-1|-|TRBJ2-7
TGCGCCAGCAGCCTCCTGACAGACTACGAGCAGTACTTC
CASSLLTDYEQYF
>many|TRBV2|-|TRBJ1-6
TGTGCCAGCAGTGAACGATCCCCAGGCGGCAGTTTAGATTCACCCCTCCACTTT
CASSERSPGGSLDSPLHF
>-|TRBV10-3|-|TRBJ2-3
TGTGCCATCGGGGGGACCGGACCGGATACGCAGTATTTT
CAIGGTGPDTQYF
>-|TRBV5-6|-|TRBJ2-2
TGTGCCAGTCAGCTTGGATGGGATCCCACCGGGGAGCTGTTTTTT
CASQLGWDPTGELFF
>-|TRBV5-4|-|TRBJ2-3
TGTGCCAGCAGCTTGATTGCTACGTGGGGTTCTACGCAGTATTTT
CASSLIATWGSTQYF
>few|TRBV5-1|-|TRBJ2-1
TGCGCCAGCAAGAAGGGCTATTCCTACAATGAGCAGTTCTTC
CASKKGYSYNEQFF
>many|TRBV3-1|-|TRBJ2-2
TGTGCCAGCAGCCAAGGGCTAGGGGCCGGGGAGCTGTTTTTT
CASSQGLGAGELFF
>many|TRBV3-1|-|TRBJ2-7
TGTGCCAGCAGCCAGGCTGGGGGAGGCTACGAGCAGTACTTC
CASSQAGGGYEQYF
>few|TRBV7-9|-|TRBJ2-1
TGTGCCAGCAACGAGCGTGAGGACGGTAAGAATGAGCAGTTCTTC
CASNEREDGKNEQFF